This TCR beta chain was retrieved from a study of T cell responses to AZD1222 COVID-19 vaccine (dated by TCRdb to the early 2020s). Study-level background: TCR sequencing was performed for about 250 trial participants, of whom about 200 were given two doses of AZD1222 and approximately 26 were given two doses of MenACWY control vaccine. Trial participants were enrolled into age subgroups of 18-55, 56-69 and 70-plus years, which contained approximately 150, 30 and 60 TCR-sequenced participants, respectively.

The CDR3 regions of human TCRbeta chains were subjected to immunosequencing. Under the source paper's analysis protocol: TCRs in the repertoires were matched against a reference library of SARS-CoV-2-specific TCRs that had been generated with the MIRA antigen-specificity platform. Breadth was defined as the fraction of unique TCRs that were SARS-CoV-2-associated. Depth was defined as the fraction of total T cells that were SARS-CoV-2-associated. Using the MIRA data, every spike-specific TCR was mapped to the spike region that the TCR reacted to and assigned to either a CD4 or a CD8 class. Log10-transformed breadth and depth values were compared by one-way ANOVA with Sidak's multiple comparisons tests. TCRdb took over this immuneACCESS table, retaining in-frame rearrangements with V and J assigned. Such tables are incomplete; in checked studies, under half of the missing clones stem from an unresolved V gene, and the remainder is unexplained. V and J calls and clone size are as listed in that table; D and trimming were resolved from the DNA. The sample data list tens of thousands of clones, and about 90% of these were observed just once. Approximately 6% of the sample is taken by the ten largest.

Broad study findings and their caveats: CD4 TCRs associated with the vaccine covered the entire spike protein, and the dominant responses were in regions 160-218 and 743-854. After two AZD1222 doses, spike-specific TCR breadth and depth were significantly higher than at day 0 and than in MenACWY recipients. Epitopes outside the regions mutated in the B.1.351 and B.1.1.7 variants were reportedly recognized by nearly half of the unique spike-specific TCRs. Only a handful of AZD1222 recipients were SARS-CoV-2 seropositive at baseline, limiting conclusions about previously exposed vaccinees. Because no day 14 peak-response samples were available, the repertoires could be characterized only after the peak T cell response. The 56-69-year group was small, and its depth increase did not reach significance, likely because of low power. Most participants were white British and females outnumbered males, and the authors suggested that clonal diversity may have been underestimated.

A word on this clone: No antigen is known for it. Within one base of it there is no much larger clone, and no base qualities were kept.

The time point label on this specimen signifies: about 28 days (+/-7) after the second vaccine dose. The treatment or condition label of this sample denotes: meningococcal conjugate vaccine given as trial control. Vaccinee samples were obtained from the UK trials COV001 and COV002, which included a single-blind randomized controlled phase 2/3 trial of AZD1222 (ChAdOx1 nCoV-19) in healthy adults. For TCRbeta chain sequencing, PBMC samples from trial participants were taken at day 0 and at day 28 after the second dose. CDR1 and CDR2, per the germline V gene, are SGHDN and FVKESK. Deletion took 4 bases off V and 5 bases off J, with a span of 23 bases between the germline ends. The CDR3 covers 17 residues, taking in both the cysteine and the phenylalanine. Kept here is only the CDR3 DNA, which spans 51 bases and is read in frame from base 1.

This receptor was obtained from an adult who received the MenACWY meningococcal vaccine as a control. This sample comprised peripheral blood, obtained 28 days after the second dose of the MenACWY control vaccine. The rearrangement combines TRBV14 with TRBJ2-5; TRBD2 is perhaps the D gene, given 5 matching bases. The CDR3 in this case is CASSRRMGILVSETQYF. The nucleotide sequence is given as TGTGCCAGCAGCCGGAGGATGGGTATCCTCGTAAGCGAGACCCAGTACTTC.